The rows below give T cell receptor beta chains drawn from one sample of a study of cytomegalovirus exposure and HLA in healthy donors. Sequenced by immunoSEQ multiplex PCR; TCRdb stores in-frame clones only, minus some. The sample includes around 150,000 clones, around four fifths of them seen just once. The sample consisted of PBMCs. The receptor source for this set is a man aged 50-60 years in good health and CMV-seropositive. The CDR3 runs from the conserved cysteine through the conserved F or W. D genes are given only for firm matches. The size of a clone is reported for some rows only, either as once, few or many, or as a class for expanded clones.

j_gene | d_gene | v_gene | abundance | CDR3aa | CDR3nt
TRBJ1-1 | - | TRBV6-5 | few | CATSYFGTEAFF | TGTGCCACCTCCTATTTCGGCACTGAAGCTTTCTTT
TRBJ2-1 | - | TRBV9 | - | CASSSGGVSYNEQFF | TGTGCCAGCAGCTCAGGCGGGGTTTCCTACAATGAGCAGTTCTTC
TRBJ2-5 | - | TRBV29-1 | - | CAAGQETQYF | TGCGCGGCGGGCCAAGAGACCCAGTACTTC
TRBJ2-1 | - | TRBV10-3 | - | CAISEIQEQFF | TGTGCCATCAGTGAGATCCAGGAGCAGTTCTTC
TRBJ2-3 | - | TRBV19 | - | CASSGEADTQYF | TGTGCCAGTAGCGGGGAGGCAGATACGCAGTATTTT
TRBJ1-5 | TRBD1 | TRBV9 | - | CASSPRIDRGNQPQHF | TGTGCCAGCAGCCCCCGTATTGACAGGGGCAATCAGCCCCAGCATTTT
TRBJ2-1 | TRBD2 | TRBV27 | - | CASSLLSSGYNEQFF | TGTGCCAGCAGTTTATTGTCTAGCGGATACAATGAGCAGTTCTTC
TRBJ1-5 | - | TRBV19 | few | CASRWTHVSNQPQHF | TGTGCCAGTAGATGGACACACGTTAGCAATCAGCCCCAGCATTTT
TRBJ1-2 | - | TRBV30 | - | CAWSVQGAYGYTF | TGTGCCTGGAGTGTACAGGGCGCCTATGGCTACACCTTC
TRBJ2-2 | - | TRBV11-3 | - | CASSGRDFANTGELFF | TGTGCCAGCAGCGGGCGGGACTTCGCGAACACCGGGGAGCTGTTTTTT
TRBJ1-2 | - | TRBV18 | - | CASSPPDRTDYGYTF | TGTGCCAGCTCACCACCAGACAGGACGGACTATGGCTACACCTTC
TRBJ2-1 | TRBD2 | TRBV2 | - | CASSVLAGGYNEQFF | TGTGCCAGCAGTGTCCTAGCGGGGGGATACAATGAGCAGTTCTTC
TRBJ1-5 | - | TRBV28 | - | CASSGINQPQHF | TGTGCCAGCAGCGGTATCAATCAGCCCCAGCATTTT